These T cell receptor beta chains were read from a single sample in a study of CD8 T cells in Susac syndrome. MiXCR, applied by TCRdb to the immunoSEQ multiplex PCR reads, yields one record per CDR3 protein. Among under 250,000 distinct CDR3 sequences, 85% to 95% were seen once, and the ten largest hold around 0.072%. Source material: CD4+ T cells from PBMCs. These receptors all come from a human donor with multiple sclerosis. Both conserved end residues are part of each CDR3. The D gene is left open where the match is weak. A row's size may be missing; if present it is once, few, many or a size class.

TRBJ2-3 | TRBV7-3 | - | - | TGTGCCAGCAGCCTGGGACCTAGAGGGGGAGATACGCAGTATTTT | CASSLGPRGGDTQYF
TRBJ2-1 | TRBV28 | TRBD1 | once | TGTGCCAGCAGTTTATCGACAGGGAGCAATGAGCAGTTCTTC | CASSLSTGSNEQFF
TRBJ2-2 | TRBV5-1 | TRBD1 | once | TGCGCCAGCAGCAGGGACAGGGCCAGCGGGGAGCTGTTTTTT | CASSRDRASGELFF
TRBJ1-6 | TRBV6-6 | TRBD1 | - | TGTGCCAGCAGTCGGAACAGGGGGCAATCACCCCTCCACTTT | CASSRNRGQSPLHF
TRBJ1-3 | TRBV25-1 | - | - | TGTGCCAGCAGTTCGGCACGGCACGGAAACACCATATATTTT | CASSSARHGNTIYF
TRBJ1-2 | TRBV2 | - | - | TGTGCCATGACCGAAGGGCCTACCGGTGGTGGCTACACCTTC | CAMTEGPTGGGYTF
TRBJ1-1 | TRBV5-1 | - | - | TGCGCCAGCAGTGATGGGGTCACTGAAGCTTTCTTT | CASSDGVTEAFF
TRBJ1-1 | TRBV12-5 | - | - | TGTGCTAGTGGGGCCTCCGGCGGGATTGGCACTGAAGCTTTCTTT | CASGASGGIGTEAFF
TRBJ2-5 | TRBV2 | - | - | TGTGCCAGAGGGACTGTTCAAGAGACCCAGTACTTC | CARGTVQETQYF
TRBJ2-1 | TRBV5-1 | - | - | TGCGCCAGCAGCGGCGTGGGGGGGCGGGATGAGCAGTTCTTC | CASSGVGGRDEQFF
TRBJ2-7 | TRBV9 | - | - | TGTGCCAGCAGCGCTACGAGGGGGGGTATCTACGAGCAGTACTTC | CASSATRGGIYEQYF
TRBJ2-7 | TRBV27 | TRBD1 | few | TGTGCCAGCAGTGCCAAAGACAGGGGGCTGTACGAGCAGTACTTC | CASSAKDRGLYEQYF
TRBJ2-1 | TRBV6-1 | - | - | TGTGCCAGCACGCCTCGCTACAATGAGCAGTTCTTC | CASTPRYNEQFF
TRBJ2-3 | TRBV27 | - | - | TGTGCCAGCCGTCTTGGTGGGAGGCGGACAGATACGCAGTATTTT | CASRLGGRRTDTQYF
TRBJ2-6 | TRBV4-2 | - | - | TGTGCCAGCAGCCCCCGGGACCCATCTGCGTCTGGGGCCAACGTCCTGACTTTC | CASSPRDPSASGANVLTF
TRBJ1-1 | TRBV5-1 | TRBD1 | - | TGCGCCAGCAGCTTGGGACAGGGGGCACCTGAAGCTTTCTTT | CASSLGQGAPEAFF